This T cell receptor beta chain was recorded in a study of shared clonotypes between healthy human individuals (dated by TCRdb to 2019 to 2021). Looking at the study overall: Three men and a couple of women, aged 18 to 49 years, made up the cohort. For each donor, CD4 naive and CD4 memory were each run on three plates, CD8 naive on two plates, and CD8 memory on one plate. To estimate repertoire size and how much clonotype sharing occurs between individuals, the study deeply sequenced the blood TCR repertoires of several healthy adults. To increase sequencing depth and limit assay-specific biases, TCR repertoire library preparation and sequencing were carried out by different laboratories using diverse techniques. Leukapheresis yielded between about 0.94 and 8.9 billion PBMCs per donor.

Donors were healthy HIV-negative adults with no recently reported acute infections or vaccinations. Every donor was a Caucasian adult living in Nashville, Tennessee, USA. CD8 memory samples consisted of magnetically selected CD45RO+ cells combined with CCR7-negative CD45RA+ effector memory (TemRA) cells. After blood collection by leukapheresis, PBMCs were isolated using Ficoll-Histopaque density gradient centrifugation and then cryopreserved in the vapor phase of liquid nitrogen. Analytical flow cytometry was used to check the purity and quantity of every magnetically sorted T cell population. From each sorted fraction, genomic DNA was isolated and quantified by UV absorbance on a Nanodrop 2000c. Comments on this clone: Its antigen is unknown. No much larger clone exists at a distance of one base, and base qualities are not known.

TCR CDR3 regions were amplified from genomic DNA by multiplex PCR using the deep immunoSEQ assay. Genomic DNA extracted from each cell subset was distributed evenly over all wells of several immunoSEQ 96-well plates, and each plate served as one replicate. Each replicate PCR for sorted subsets received roughly 200 ng genomic DNA, equal to roughly 30,000 T cell genomes. The purified libraries were quantified using a Qubit 3.0 fluorometer, sized with a Bioanalyzer 2100, and then quantified again using the KAPA Library Quantification kit. Each immunoSEQ 96-well plate was sequenced on its own single-read 150-cycle Illumina NextSeq 550 flow cell. As for how the authors treated the data: Because the immunoSEQ output included only junctional sequences and no quality scores, the filtering could not be the same as the filtering used for full-length reads. Sequences were annotated with PyIR, a Python wrapper for IgBLAST v1.9, and V/J genes and CDR3 were assigned using IMGT germline references. Any read was removed if the V/J assignment was weak (E-value above 1e-6), the CDR3 was missing, or the read contained stop codons, out-of-frame junctions, or ambiguous translated residues. V3J clonotypes were defined as sequences sharing an identical inferred V gene, J gene, and CDR3 amino acid sequence. Percentage overlap between repertoires was calculated by dividing the number of shared unique clonotypes by the size of the smaller repertoire. RTK rarefaction, the Chao1 estimator, and Recon v2.1 estimates of unobserved clonotypes were used to assess repertoire richness. OLGA was used to compute generation probabilities for all TCRbeta clonotypes that the gDNA method yielded from a few donors. Imported from immuneACCESS, the table was reduced by TCRdb to in-frame sequences with V and J called. These copies leave out some clones; in studies compared against another copy, an unresolved V gene accounts for under half, and the cause of the remainder is not known. V, J and clone size derive from that table, while D and trimming were established from the DNA sequence. Recorded for this sample are about 330,000 clones; roughly 84% of them occurred a single time. The leading ten clones occupy about a sixth of the sample.

Study-wide conclusions, independent of this receptor: When several donors were compared, the shared fraction of clonotypes was about 5% for naive CD4, roughly 3.4% for naive CD8, 2.3% for memory CD4, and under 0.5% for memory CD8. Pairwise subsampling led to the expectation that sequencing depth would affect the degree of clonotype sharing among donors. Sampling was restricted to blood, and TCR repertoires in tissue are likely to differ from TCR repertoires in blood. Even with the large sequencing depth, rarefaction of the sorted-subset datasets indicated that sequencing was incomplete. Estimated clonotype richness was generally larger for naive than for memory subsets. Because the study included a small number of donors, the genetic and exposure-history diversity represented was limited. Compared with non-shared clonotypes, clonotypes shared by all four sorted-subset donors had higher generation probabilities.

The junction shows trimming of 4 bases on V and 3 bases on J, and the gene matches do not reach 2 bases of it. From a lookup of the germline V gene (reference sequence), CDR1 and CDR2 are MNHEY and SMNVEV. The CDR3 covers 13 residues, taking in both the cysteine and the phenylalanine. Left in the record is the CDR3 DNA by itself, 39 bases read in frame from the first base. This clonotype was sampled from a young man in good health. Source material: memory CD8+ T cells sorted from blood. The cell subset or site label of this sample denotes: CD45RO+ cells pooled with CCR7-negative TemRA cells. This chain is built from TRBV27 and TRBJ2-7, and 8 junctional nucleotides match TRBD1. The CDR3 protein: CASSYTGGYEQYF. The DNA is TGTGCCAGCAGTTACACAGGGGGCTACGAGCAGTACTTC.